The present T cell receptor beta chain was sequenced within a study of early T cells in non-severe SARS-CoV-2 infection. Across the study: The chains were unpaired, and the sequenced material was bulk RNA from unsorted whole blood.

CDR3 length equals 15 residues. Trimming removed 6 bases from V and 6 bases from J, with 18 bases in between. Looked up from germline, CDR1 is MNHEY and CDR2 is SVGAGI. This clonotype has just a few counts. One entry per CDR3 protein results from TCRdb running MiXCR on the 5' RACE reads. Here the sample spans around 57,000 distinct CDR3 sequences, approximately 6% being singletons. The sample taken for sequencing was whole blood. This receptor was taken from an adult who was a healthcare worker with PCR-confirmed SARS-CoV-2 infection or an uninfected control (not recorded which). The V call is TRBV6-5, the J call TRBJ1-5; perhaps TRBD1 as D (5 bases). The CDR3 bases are TGTGCCAGCAGACCCACCGGGACGGGAAGTCAGCCCCAGCATTTT. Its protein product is CASRPTGTGSQPQHF.